Listed here is a single T cell receptor beta chain. Its antigen remains unidentified. A CD45RA+ naive subset and a CD45RA-negative memory subset were split from CD4+ cells. This specimen comes from a study of shared clonotypes between healthy human individuals. Study background: Every donor yielded three CD4 naive, three CD4 memory, two CD8 naive and one CD8 memory plate.

Clones were sequenced by immunoSEQ multiplex PCR, and TCRdb holds only the in-frame ones, with some missing. The table has about 2.4 million clones, approximately 94% seen once. V was cut by 0 bases and J by 1 base, with 12 bases left in between. The CDR3 is made up of 16 amino acids. Germline lookup yields CDR1 LGHNA and CDR2 YNFKEQ. Overall study findings and caveats: Rarefaction exposed incomplete sorted-subset sequencing despite large depth. Sequencing depth was predicted to influence how clonotypes are shared among donors.

This TCR came from a man aged 18 to 35 in good health. Some clones in this sample may be carry-over from other donors' samples. The chain combines TRBV4-2 with TRBJ1-1; tentative D call: TRBD1 (5 bases). Sample: naive CD4+ T cells from PBMCs. Subset meaning: CD45RA+ positively selected. In nucleotides, the CDR3 is TGTGCCAGCAGCCAAGATCGAGCCAGGGAGAACACTGAAGCTTTCTTT. This translates into CASSQDRARENTEAFF.